The rows below give T cell receptor beta chains drawn from one sample of a study of T cell responses to AZD1222 COVID-19 vaccine. The repertoire was sequenced with immunoSEQ multiplex PCR; TCRdb's copy has only in-frame clones and lacks some. The sample contains under 35,000 clones, 80% to 95% of which appear only once. The input for sequencing was peripheral blood, taken on day 0 of AZD1222 vaccination. The receptors originated from an adult in good health. CDR3s include the opening cysteine and the closing phenylalanine or tryptophan. D genes are given only for firm matches. The size field is filled for only some rows; it gives once, few, many or a size class.

TRBJ1-1 | TRBV19 | . | . | TGTGCCAGTAGTATTCGGGGTTTGAACACTGAAGCTTTCTTT | CASSIRGLNTEAFF
TRBJ1-4 | TRBV7-6 | few | . | TGTGCCAGCCGGACAAGCCTGCAACTAAATGAAAAACTGTTTTTT | CASRTSLQLNEKLFF
TRBJ2-1 | TRBV3-1/TRBV3-2 | . | . | TGTGCCAGCAGCCAGAATACAGGACGCTCCTACAATGAGCAGTTCTTC | CASSQNTGRSYNEQFF
TRBJ1-1 | TRBV10-1 | . | . | TGCGCCAGCAGTGAGGGACAGCGTTACACTGAAGCTTTCTTT | CASSEGQRYTEAFF
TRBJ2-7 | TRBV5-1 | . | . | TGCGCCAGCAGCGTCGCGCCGGGTTCGATCGAGCAGTACTTC | CASSVAPGSIEQYF
TRBJ1-1 | TRBV30 | . | TRBD1 | TGTGCCTGGAGGTCACAGGGGACTCCTAGCGCGAAAGCTTTCTTT | CAWRSQGTPSAKAFF
TRBJ2-6 | TRBV6-2/TRBV6-3 | . | . | TGTGCCAGCAGCCGGGGGGCCGCCTCTGGGGCCAACGTCCTGACTTTC | CASSRGAASGANVLTF
TRBJ2-7 | TRBV27 | . | TRBD2 | TGTGCCAGCAGTCTAACTAGCGGGGGCTTCCACTACTACGAGCAGTACTTC | CASSLTSGGFHYYEQYF
TRBJ2-7 | TRBV7-2 | . | . | TGTGCCAGCAGCCCATCAACAGGGGAGGTCAAGCACGAGCAGTACTTC | CASSPSTGEVKHEQYF
TRBJ1-1 | TRBV5-1 | . | . | TGCGCCAGCAGCTTGGGTGGGATGAACACTGAAGCTTTCTTT | CASSLGGMNTEAFF
TRBJ1-1 | TRBV6-5 | . | . | TGTGCCAGCAGCCAACTGTTGGCTCGGGACACTGAAGCTTTCTTT | CASSQLLARDTEAFF
TRBJ2-1 | TRBV6-2/TRBV6-3 | . | TRBD2 | TGTGCCAGCAGTTACCGGCTAGCGGGGGGGTCGGAAATCTTC | CASSYRLAGGSEIF
TRBJ2-2 | TRBV7-2 | . | . | TGTGCCAGCAGCTTAACTCCTTTCACCGGGGAGCTGTTTTTT | CASSLTPFTGELFF
TRBJ1-1 | TRBV4-2 | . | . | TGTGCCAGCAGCCAAGATAGGCGGAAGAACACTGAAGCTTTCTTT | CASSQDRRKNTEAFF
TRBJ2-1 | TRBV19 | . | . | TGTGCCAGTAGTATTGGGGCGGGACAACAGCTCAATGAGCAGTTCTTC | CASSIGAGQQLNEQFF
TRBJ2-3 | TRBV6-2/TRBV6-3 | . | . | TGTGCCAGCAGTTACTCGAGGGGGGGCCGTGGCACAGATACGCAGTATTTT | CASSYSRGGRGTDTQYF
TRBJ1-5 | TRBV3-1/TRBV3-2 | . | . | TGTGCCAGCAGCAGGCCGGAAGGCAATCAGCCCCAGCATTTT | CASSRPEGNQPQHF
TRBJ2-1 | TRBV7-7 | . | . | TGTGCCAGCAGCTTAGGTCCTAGCAGCCAATACAATGAGCAGTTCTTC | CASSLGPSSQYNEQFF
TRBJ2-1 | TRBV3-1/TRBV3-2 | . | . | TGTGCCAGCAGTAGAGACAATGAGCAGTTCTTC | CASSRDNEQFF
TRBJ2-5 | TRBV5-1 | . | TRBD2 | TGCGCCACGACGACTAGCGGGGGGGCGGGAGAGACCCAGTACTTC | CATTTSGGAGETQYF
TRBJ2-7 | TRBV6-2/TRBV6-3 | . | TRBD2 | TGTGCCAGCAGTTACGGTGGTAGCGGGGGGACCAACTACGAGCAGTACTTC | CASSYGGSGGTNYEQYF
TRBJ1-2 | TRBV9 | . | . | TGTGCCAGCAGCGTAGCTGGGGGGAACTATGGCTACACCTTC | CASSVAGGNYGYTF
TRBJ2-7 | TRBV7-8 | . | TRBD2 | TGTGCCAGCAGCCGGGGGGAGGGACCTTCCTACGAGCAGTACTTC | CASSRGEGPSYEQYF
TRBJ2-3 | TRBV7-2 | once | . | TGTGCCAGCAGCTTAGGGCGGCTTAGCACAGATACGCAGTATTTT | CASSLGRLSTDTQYF
TRBJ2-7 | TRBV4-2 | . | . | TGTGCCAGCAGCCAAGATAAGGAGGGGGGACCCACGTGGGAGCAGTACTTC | CASSQDKEGGPTWEQYF
TRBJ2-5 | TRBV3-1/TRBV3-2 | . | TRBD2 | TGTGCCAGCAGCCAGGGAACGGGACTAGCGGGGGTAGAAGAGACCCAGTACTTC | CASSQGTGLAGVEETQYF
TRBJ2-3 | TRBV19 | . | TRBD1 | TGTGCCAGTAGGAAGACAGGGAGAACAGATACGCAGTATTTT | CASRKTGRTDTQYF
TRBJ1-1 | TRBV6-5 | . | . | TGTGCCAGCAGTACCCTAAAAAGGTACACTGAAGCTTTCTTT | CASSTLKRYTEAFF
TRBJ2-7 | TRBV19 | . | . | TGTGCCAGTAGTCTGGGGGCGGAGAAGGGAAAGTACTTC | CASSLGAEKGKYF
TRBJ2-7 | TRBV5-4 | few | . | TGTGCCAGCAGCTTGGTCGGGCAGGAGAGCGGGCAGTACTTC | CASSLVGQESGQYF
TRBJ1-1 | TRBV7-2 | . | . | TGTGCCAGCAGCCCCCCAAGAGCGAACACTGAAGCTTTCTTT | CASSPPRANTEAFF
TRBJ2-5 | TRBV9 | . | . | TGTGCCAGCAGCGCGGAGGACGGACGACGGACCCAGTACTTC | CASSAEDGRRTQYF
TRBJ2-1 | TRBV25-1 | . | . | TGTGCCAGCAGTGAATCCGGCAGAGGTGAGCAGTTCTTC | CASSESGRGEQFF
TRBJ1-2 | TRBV7-9 | . | TRBD1 | TGTGCCAGCAGCCCCACAGGGGGAAGCAAGCAGCATCCACTCGGTGGCTACACCTTC | CASSPTGGSKQHPLGGYTF
TRBJ1-1 | TRBV29-1 | . | . | TGCAGCGTTGAGGACACTGAAGCTTTCTTT | CSVEDTEAFF
TRBJ2-2 | TRBV2 | . | . | TGTGCCAGCAGTGATCTTGTCGGGGTCCCCGGGAACACCGGGGAGCTGTTTTTT | CASSDLVGVPGNTGELFF
TRBJ1-5 | TRBV6-1 | few | . | TGTGCCAGCAGTGAAGCGCTTCGGGAGGATGAGCATTTT | CASSEALREDEHF
TRBJ2-2 | TRBV5-1 | . | . | TGCGCCAGCAGCCCCCCTTGGGACAACACCGGGGAGCTGTTTTTT | CASSPPWDNTGELFF
TRBJ2-1 | TRBV2 | . | . | TGTGCCAGCTCGGGGCCCCAAATTTACAATGAGCAGTTCTTC | CASSGPQIYNEQFF
TRBJ2-2 | TRBV5-4 | once | . | TGTGCCAGCAGCTTGGGGGGCAGGACCGCGAACACCGGGGAGCTGTTTTTT | CASSLGGRTANTGELFF